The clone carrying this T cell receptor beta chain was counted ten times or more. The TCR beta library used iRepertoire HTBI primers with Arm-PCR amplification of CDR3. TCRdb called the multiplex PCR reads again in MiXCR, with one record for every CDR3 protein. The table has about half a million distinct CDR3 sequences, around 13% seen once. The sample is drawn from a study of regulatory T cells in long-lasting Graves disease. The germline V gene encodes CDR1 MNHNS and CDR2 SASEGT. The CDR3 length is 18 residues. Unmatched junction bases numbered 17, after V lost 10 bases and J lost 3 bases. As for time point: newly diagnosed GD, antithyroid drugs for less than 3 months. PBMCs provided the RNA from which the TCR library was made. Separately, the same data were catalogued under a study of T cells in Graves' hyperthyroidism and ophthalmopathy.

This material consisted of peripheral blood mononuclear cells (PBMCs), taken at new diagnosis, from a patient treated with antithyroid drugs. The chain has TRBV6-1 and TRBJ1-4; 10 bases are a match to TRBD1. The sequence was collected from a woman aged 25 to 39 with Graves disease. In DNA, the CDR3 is TGTGCCACCAAGAAAAGGGGACAGGGGACTCTTGCTAATGAAAAACTGTTTTTT. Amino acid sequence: CATKKRGQGTLANEKLFF.